A selection of T cell receptor beta chains follows, all from one sample in a study of blood T cell repertoires in COVID-19. TCRdb's table, derived via immunoSEQ multiplex PCR, lists solely in-frame clones and lacks some. The sample consists of 65,000 or so clones, 78% of them appearing once. The sample consisted of peripheral blood. Receptors were obtained from a human donor in a cohort sampled during active COVID-19. Each CDR3 is given with its conserved first and last residue. A D gene is named only where the DNA matches it firmly. Size values are once, few and many counts, or a class for expanded clones, and some rows have none.

abundance	v_gene	d_gene	j_gene	CDR3nt	CDR3aa
-	TRBV9	-	TRBJ1-1	TGTGCCAGCAGCTTTATACAGGACACTGAAGCTTTCTTT	CASSFIQDTEAFF
few	TRBV4-2	TRBD1	TRBJ1-1	TGTGCCAGCAGTTACGGGACAGAGAACACTGAAGCTTTCTTT	CASSYGTENTEAFF
-	TRBV5-1	TRBD2	TRBJ2-2	TGCGCCAGCCTCCGGGGGGACGACACCGGGGAGCTGTTTTTT	CASLRGDDTGELFF
-	TRBV5-6	-	TRBJ2-1	TGTGCCAGCAGCTTGGGTCTAGTGGCAGGGGCCTACAATGAGCAGTTCTTC	CASSLGLVAGAYNEQFF
-	TRBV4-1	-	TRBJ2-6	TGCGCCAGCAGCCAAGATTCCACTATCTCTGGGGCCAACGTCCTGACTTTC	CASSQDSTISGANVLTF
-	TRBV5-5	-	TRBJ2-1	TGTGCCAGCGTCTCCGGGGGAAACTCCTACAATGAGCAGTTCTTC	CASVSGGNSYNEQFF
-	TRBV9	TRBD1	TRBJ2-7	TGTGCCAGCAGCTCAGGACAGGGGCTCGTCGAGGAGCAGTACTTC	CASSSGQGLVEEQYF
-	TRBV10-3	TRBD1	TRBJ2-7	TGTGCCATCAGTGAGCCCCGACAGGGTCCCGAGCAGTACTTC	CAISEPRQGPEQYF
-	TRBV9	-	TRBJ2-7	TGTGCCAGCAGCGTAAGCCCGTCCTACGAGCAGTACTTC	CASSVSPSYEQYF
-	TRBV10-1	TRBD1	TRBJ2-2	TGCGCCAGCAGTGACGAAGACAGGGCTGACGGGGAGCTGTTTTTT	CASSDEDRADGELFF
-	TRBV2	TRBD1	TRBJ2-6	TGTGCCAGCAGTCGACAGGGCTCTGGGGCCAACGTCCTGACTTTC	CASSRQGSGANVLTF
-	TRBV7-6	TRBD1	TRBJ2-6	TGTGCCAGCAGCTTAGATGGGACAGCCCCCTGGGCCAACGTCCTGACTTTC	CASSLDGTAPWANVLTF
-	TRBV7-7	TRBD1	TRBJ2-2	TGTGCTAGCAGCGTCGGGACAGCTCCTACCGGGGAGCTGTTTTTT	CASSVGTAPTGELFF
-	TRBV10-1	-	TRBJ2-1	TGCGCCAGCAGTGAGTCGGGGGGGCTCTCCTACAATGAGCAGTTCTTC	CASSESGGLSYNEQFF
once	TRBV5-1	TRBD2	TRBJ2-7	TGCGCCAGCACCGGGACTAGCGGCTCCTACGAGCAGTACTTC	CASTGTSGSYEQYF
-	TRBV30	TRBD1	TRBJ2-7	TGTGCCCGACAGGGGGAATCCTACGAGCAGTACTTC	CARQGESYEQYF
-	TRBV6-5	TRBD2	TRBJ2-5	TGTGCCAGCAGCCAGGGACTACAAGAGACCCAGTACTTC	CASSQGLQETQYF
-	TRBV6-1	-	TRBJ1-1	TGTGCCAGCAGTGAACAGGGAAACACTGAAGCTTTCTTT	CASSEQGNTEAFF
-	TRBV11-2	TRBD1	TRBJ1-2	TGTGCCAGCAGCCCCTGGACAGGGTCCGACTATGGCTACACCTTC	CASSPWTGSDYGYTF
-	TRBV7-6	-	TRBJ1-3	TGTGCCAGCAGCTTAGCGCCAGGGGCTGATGGAAACACCATATATTTT	CASSLAPGADGNTIYF
-	TRBV20-1	-	TRBJ2-5	TGCAGTGCTAGTCCGGTTGGCGGGCGGCAAGAGACCCAGTACTTC	CSASPVGGRQETQYF
-	TRBV3-1/TRBV3-2	-	TRBJ2-1	TGTGCCAGCAGCCTGGGACATTACAATGAGCAGTTCTTC	CASSLGHYNEQFF
-	TRBV15	-	TRBJ1-5	TGTGCCACCAGCAGAGGGGACATCAATCAGCCCCAGCATTTT	CATSRGDINQPQHF
-	TRBV2	-	TRBJ1-2	TGTGCCAGCAGTGAAGCGGTCAGGTCAGGGAACTATGGCTACACCTTC	CASSEAVRSGNYGYTF
few	TRBV27	TRBD1	TRBJ1-1	TGTGCCAGCAGGGGACAGGGCCGGGGCACTGAAGCTTTCTTT	CASRGQGRGTEAFF
-	TRBV5-1	TRBD2	TRBJ2-3	TGCGCCAGCAGCAGGGGGAGTAGCGGGAGATATTCTAGCACAGATACGCAGTATTTT	CASSRGSSGRYSSTDTQYF
-	TRBV6-2/TRBV6-3	-	TRBJ2-7	TGTGCCAGCAGCCCCTCCCTGGGCCTCCTTCGAGACGAGCAGTACTTC	CASSPSLGLLRDEQYF
many	TRBV30	-	TRBJ2-1	TGTGCCTGGAGCGACGGGCGGGTGCGCTACAATGAGCAGTTCTTC	CAWSDGRVRYNEQFF